A selection of T cell receptor beta chains follows, all from one sample in a study of T cell responses to AZD1222 COVID-19 vaccine. Assay used: immunoSEQ multiplex PCR; TCRdb lists only in-frame clones, some missing. The table shows about 120,000 clones, with over 75% occurring only once. Here the sequenced sample was peripheral blood, taken on day 0 of AZD1222 vaccination. The receptors were sampled from an adult in good health. The CDR3 runs from the conserved cysteine through the conserved F or W. The D gene is left open where the match is weak.

>-|14|TRBV18
CASSQQSSYNEQFF
>-|14|TRBV7-3
CASSLTGNTGELFF
>-|15|TRBV10-1
CASSEISGASYEQYF
>-|16|TRBV5-6
CASTPLATLGLYEQYF
>TRBD1|16|TRBV5-1
CASSLVSSGGRYEQYF
>TRBD1|15|TRBV28
CASRPRGTGGHEQYF
>-|14|TRBV2
CASRGQISGNTIYF
>TRBD1|14|TRBV2
CASTPTGSAYEQYF
>-|13|TRBV12-3/TRBV12-4
CASRGDIRQPQHF
>TRBD2|15|TRBV19
CASSVSGRRLGEQFF
>TRBD1|14|TRBV6-5
CASNRDRGSDTQYF
>TRBD1|15|TRBV27
CASSLRGQGTYEQYF
>-|14|TRBV19
CASSAQGWPTEAFF
>-|13|TRBV3-1/TRBV3-2
CASSQTGRGEQYF
>TRBD2|15|TRBV10-1
CASSEGGRDTGELFF
>-|14|TRBV3-1/TRBV3-2
CASSQAKASETQYF
>TRBD2|14|TRBV7-2
CASSSSGTSGVQFF
>-|12|TRBV14
CASSQGWTEAFF
>TRBD1|16|TRBV11-2
CASSVGQGASGNTIYF
>-|16|TRBV7-3
CASSLWGRSSYNEQFF
>-|15|TRBV7-2
CASSPGRGHGYGYTF
>TRBD2|15|TRBV5-4
CASSLLSGGPYEQYF
>TRBD2|17|TRBV30
CAWTSGLAGGFQETQYF
>-|15|TRBV18
CASSPGLIGRQPQHF
>-|13|TRBV5-1
CASSQSGSQPQHF
>-|12|TRBV28
CASKTGTYEQYF
>-|11|TRBV28
CASSDRRGYTF
>-|14|TRBV10-3
CAISGGFSNQPQHF
>-|14|TRBV18
CASSPGGNDSPLHF
>-|15|TRBV7-6
CASSLVGQGNTEAFF
>-|16|TRBV15
CATSRDRDVANYGYTF
>-|16|TRBV7-2
CASSSPGTRTGQPQHF
>TRBD2|15|TRBV3-1/TRBV3-2
CASSQGLAGVYEQYF
>-|14|TRBV5-1
CASSSTDTTDTQYF
>TRBD2|16|TRBV7-2
CASSPTGLAGGPGQYF
>-|13|TRBV2
CASSEDRDHGYTF
>-|18|TRBV18
CASASSSVGGATNEKLFF
>TRBD1|16|TRBV7-2
CASSLGFYGQGVGYTF
>TRBD1|14|TRBV19
CASRVTGARTEAFF
>-|14|TRBV2
CASSEVPPGGHLFF
>TRBD1|12|TRBV10-1
CASKTGGYEQYF
>TRBD1|15|TRBV3-1/TRBV3-2
CASSPWGQGWTEAFF
>-|14|TRBV6-5
CASSTGTATYEQYF
>-|12|TRBV12-3/TRBV12-4
CASSRPPDTQYF
>TRBD1|15|TRBV5-5
CASSPRAGGVGTQYF
>-|16|TRBV9
CASSEGSGTASNIQYF
>-|16|TRBV5-1
CASSLAVQGILGGYTF
>-|12|TRBV12-2
CASRWGAIEQYF
>-|15|TRBV2
CASSDREANGYEQYF
>-|13|TRBV11-2
CASSPGAHQPQHF
>-|13|TRBV6-5
CASRRDNQETQYF
>TRBD2|16|TRBV29-1
CSVARLAGRTPGTQYF
>-|15|TRBV4-3
CASSQGGFPGNTIYF
>TRBD2|18|TRBV5-1
CASSLETSGSSGANVLTF
>-|14|TRBV7-8
CASSASGFGYGYTF
>TRBD2|16|TRBV5-1
CASSLGLAANTGELFF
>TRBD2|16|TRBV3-1/TRBV3-2
CASSQESLAGLHEQYF
>-|13|TRBV7-2
CASSFALAGELFF
>-|11|TRBV2
CASRGGHEQYF
>-|16|TRBV5-5
CASSLTDRDHGGEQYF